The present T cell receptor (beta chain) was sequenced within a study of CD8+ T cells in alopecia areata. RNA was isolated and reverse transcribed to cDNA, the sequencing template. The repertoire was sequenced with immunoSEQ multiplex PCR; TCRdb's copy has only in-frame clones and lacks some. The data hold 150,000 to 200,000 clones, with roughly three fifths observed a single time. The study's findings and limits: In lesional scalp, particularly from alopecia totalis/universalis, clonality was higher than in normal scalp. Given one nonresponder, whether baseline CD8+ expansion relates to response remains uncertain.

Germline V gene sequence: CDR1 MNHEY, CDR2 SVGAGI. V gave up 1 base and J gave up 6 bases, with 13 bases separating them. CDR3 length equals 14 residues. Treatment described: oral pan-JAK inhibitor, 5-10 mg twice daily. In alopecia areata patients, both lesional scalp punch biopsies and peripheral blood were collected. The sample holds a few counts of this clone. The antigen is not known. Specimen: CD4+ T cells sorted from blood, collected at week 4, from a patient treated with tofacitinib. This TCR came from a human donor with alopecia areata. The gene calls are TRBV6-5 and TRBJ2-7; D might be TRBD1 (6 bases). In DNA form, the CDR3 reads TGTGCCAGCAGTTACTACGGACCCAGGGGCGAGCAGTACTTC. Protein: CASSYYGPRGEQYF.